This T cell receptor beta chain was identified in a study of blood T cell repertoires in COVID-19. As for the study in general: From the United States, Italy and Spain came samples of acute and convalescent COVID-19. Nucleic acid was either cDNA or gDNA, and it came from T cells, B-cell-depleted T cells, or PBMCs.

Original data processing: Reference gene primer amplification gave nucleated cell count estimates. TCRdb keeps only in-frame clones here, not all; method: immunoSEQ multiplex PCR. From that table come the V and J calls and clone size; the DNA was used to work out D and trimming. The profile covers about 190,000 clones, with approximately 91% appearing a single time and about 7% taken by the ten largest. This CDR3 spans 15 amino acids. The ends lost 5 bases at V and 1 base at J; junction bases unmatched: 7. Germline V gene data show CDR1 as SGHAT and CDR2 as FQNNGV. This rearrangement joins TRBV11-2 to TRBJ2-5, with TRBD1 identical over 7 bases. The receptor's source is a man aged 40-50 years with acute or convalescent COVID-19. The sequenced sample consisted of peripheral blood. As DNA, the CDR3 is TGTGCCAGCAGCACATACGGGACAGCCCAAGAGACCCAGTACTTC. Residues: CASSTYGTAQETQYF.